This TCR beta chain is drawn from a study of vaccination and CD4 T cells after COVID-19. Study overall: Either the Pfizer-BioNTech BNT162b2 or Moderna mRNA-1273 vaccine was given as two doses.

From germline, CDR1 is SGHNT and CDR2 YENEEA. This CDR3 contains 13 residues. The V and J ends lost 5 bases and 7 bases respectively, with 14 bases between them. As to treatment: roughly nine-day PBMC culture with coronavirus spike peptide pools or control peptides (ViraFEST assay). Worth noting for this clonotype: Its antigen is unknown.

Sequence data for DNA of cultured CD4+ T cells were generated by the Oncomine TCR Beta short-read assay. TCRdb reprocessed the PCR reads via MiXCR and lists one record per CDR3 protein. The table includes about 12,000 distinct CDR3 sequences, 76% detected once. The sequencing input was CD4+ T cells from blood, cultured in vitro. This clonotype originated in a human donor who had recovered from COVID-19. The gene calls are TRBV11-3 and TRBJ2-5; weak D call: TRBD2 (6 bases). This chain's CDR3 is CASSLGPGGTQYF. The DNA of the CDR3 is TGTGCCAGCAGCCTAGGCCCCGGGGGGACCCAGTACTTC.